A selection of T cell receptor beta chains follows, all from one sample in a study of cytomegalovirus exposure and HLA in healthy donors. The protocol was immunoSEQ multiplex PCR, while the TCRdb copy is restricted to in-frame clones and leaves out a portion. The sample carries approximately 110,000 clones, more than 65% recorded once. The specimen sequenced was PBMCs. All receptors come from a woman aged 55 to 70 in good health and CMV-seropositive. Both conserved end residues are part of each CDR3. D genes are given only for firm matches. Only part of the rows carry a size: once, few, many, or a class if the clone is expanded.

>13|TRBV2|TRBJ1-1|once|TRBD1
CASSEIVQGKAFF
TGTGCCAGCAGTGAAATTGTACAGGGGAAAGCTTTCTTT
>16|TRBV6-9|TRBJ2-5|once|TRBD2
CASSRPPSGVQETQYF
TGTGCCAGCAGTCGCCCCCCTAGCGGGGTACAAGAGACCCAGTACTTC
>13|TRBV15|TRBJ2-1|few|-
CATSMSSYNEQFF
TGTGCCACCTCAATGAGCTCCTACAATGAGCAGTTCTTC
>16|TRBV19|TRBJ1-2|-|TRBD1
CASSKGQGVNNYGYTF
TGTGCCAGTAGTAAAGGACAGGGCGTGAATAACTATGGCTACACCTTC
>16|TRBV5-1|TRBJ1-1|few|-
CASSLVSGRGNTEAFF
TGCGCCAGCAGCTTGGTCTCGGGCAGGGGGAACACTGAAGCTTTCTTT
>15|TRBV7-9|TRBJ2-3|-|-
CASSLAGLRTDTQYF
TGTGCCAGCAGCTTAGCGGGGCTTCGCACAGATACGCAGTATTTT
>10|TRBV19|TRBJ1-1|-|-
CATRDTEAFF
TGTGCCACCCGGGACACTGAAGCTTTCTTT
>15|TRBV5-1|TRBJ2-7|once|TRBD1
CASSKVGTGVHEQYF
TGCGCCAGCAGTAAGGTAGGGACAGGGGTACACGAGCAGTACTTC
>18|TRBV4-1|TRBJ2-2|-|-
CASKQSGLGDWGTGELFF
TGCGCCAGCAAACAATCGGGCCTCGGGGACTGGGGCACCGGGGAGCTGTTTTTT
>18|TRBV30|TRBJ1-3|-|-
CAWSVIQWLTPSGNTIYF
TGTGCCTGGAGTGTAATACAGTGGCTTACTCCCTCTGGAAACACCATATATTTT
>16|TRBV19|TRBJ2-1|-|TRBD1
CASSIGEGAVYNEQFF
TGTGCCAGTAGTATAGGAGAGGGGGCCGTCTACAATGAGCAGTTCTTC
>14|TRBV4-3|TRBJ2-7|-|-
CASSQDRVAYEQYF
TGCGCCAGCAGCCAAGATCGGGTGGCCTACGAGCAGTACTTC
>16|TRBV18|TRBJ1-5|-|-
CASSPVHRTNDQPQHF
TGTGCCAGCTCACCAGTTCACAGGACGAACGATCAGCCCCAGCATTTT
>16|TRBV4-3|TRBJ1-4|-|TRBD1
CASSQEEGTGGEKLFF
TGCGCCAGCAGCCAAGAGGAAGGAACAGGGGGTGAAAAACTGTTTTTT
>15|TRBV5-1|TRBJ1-1|-|TRBD1
CASSFDRGRGTEAFF
TGCGCCAGCAGCTTCGACAGGGGGCGGGGAACTGAAGCTTTCTTT
>15|TRBV9|TRBJ1-3|once|-
CASSVGRGVGNTIYF
TGTGCCAGCAGCGTAGGCAGGGGAGTCGGAAACACCATATATTTT
>13|TRBV6-6|TRBJ1-1|-|-
CASSRTENTEAFF
TGTGCCAGCAGTCGGACAGAGAACACTGAAGCTTTCTTT
>14|TRBV6-1|TRBJ1-5|once|-
CASSEGRRNQPQHF
TGTGCCAGCAGTGAAGGGAGACGCAATCAGCCCCAGCATTTT
>14|TRBV27|TRBJ2-7|-|-
CASSLDSRLYEQYF
TGTGCCAGCAGTTTAGACAGCAGATTATACGAGCAGTACTTC
>17|TRBV12-5|TRBJ2-7|-|TRBD1
CARRTVTGGPHSYEQYF
TGTGCTAGGCGAACTGTAACAGGGGGTCCACACTCCTACGAGCAGTACTTC
>16|TRBV4-2|TRBJ2-3|once|-
CASSQVVGGDTDTQYF
TGTGCCAGCAGCCAAGTTGTGGGAGGCGACACAGATACGCAGTATTTT
>14|TRBV7-6|TRBJ2-7|-|-
CASSFGRGAGEQYF
TGTGCCAGCAGCTTTGGCAGGGGGGCGGGCGAGCAGTACTTC
>14|TRBV4-2|TRBJ2-7|-|TRBD2
CASSQETSGSSQYF
TGTGCCAGCAGCCAAGAGACTAGCGGGAGTTCTCAGTACTTC
>15|TRBV27|TRBJ1-4|-|TRBD1
CAGSLYGTDNEKLFF
TGTGCCGGCAGTTTATACGGGACAGATAATGAAAAACTGTTTTTT
>13|TRBV30|TRBJ1-2|once|-
CAWRNISNYGYTF
TGTGCCTGGAGAAACATATCGAACTATGGCTACACCTTC
>17|TRBV6-1|TRBJ2-6|few|-
CASSESGIEAGANVLTF
TGTGCCAGCAGTGAATCGGGGATAGAGGCAGGGGCCAACGTCCTGACTTTC
>15|TRBV7-2|TRBJ1-5|-|TRBD1
CASSPGGLGSQPQHF
TGTGCCAGCAGCCCAGGGGGACTAGGGAGTCAGCCCCAGCATTTT
>14|TRBV29-1|TRBJ1-4|-|-
CSVYLDSENEKLFF
TGCAGCGTTTACCTGGACAGTGAAAATGAAAAACTGTTTTTT
>17|TRBV4-2|TRBJ2-1|-|TRBD1
CASSPTGDTFSYNEQFF
TGTGCCAGCAGCCCTACAGGGGACACGTTCTCCTACAATGAGCAGTTCTTC
>15|TRBV11-3|TRBJ2-1|-|-
CASSPRDTPFTEQFF
TGTGCCAGCAGTCCTCGGGACACGCCATTCACCGAGCAGTTCTTC
>14|TRBV10-3|TRBJ2-5|-|-
CAIRLDKTDETQYF
TGTGCCATCAGACTAGACAAGACGGACGAGACCCAGTACTTC
>15|TRBV27|TRBJ1-1|-|TRBD1
CASSSHRGGNTEAFF
TGTGCCAGCAGTTCACACAGGGGGGGGAACACTGAAGCTTTCTTT
>17|TRBV5-1|TRBJ1-4|-|TRBD1
CASSYSSGQGGGEKLFF
TGCGCCAGCAGCTATTCTTCGGGACAGGGGGGTGGAGAAAAACTGTTTTTT
>14|TRBV19|TRBJ2-3|-|TRBD2
CASLKGRGPDTQYF
TGTGCCAGCCTTAAGGGGAGGGGCCCAGATACGCAGTATTTT
>15|TRBV28|TRBJ1-4|-|-
CASSLGGGSRQKLFF
TGTGCCAGCAGTTTAGGGGGAGGTTCTAGGCAAAAACTGTTTTTT
>12|TRBV9|TRBJ2-7|-|-
CASSIEGYEQYF
TGTGCCAGCAGCATCGAGGGTTACGAGCAGTACTTC
>17|TRBV19|TRBJ2-6|-|-
CASSVRDSVSGANVLTF
TGTGCCAGTAGTGTTAGGGACTCGGTCTCTGGGGCCAACGTCCTGACTTTC
>14|TRBV15|TRBJ2-7|-|-
CATSSRGVLVEQYF
TGTGCCACCAGCAGCAGGGGAGTTTTGGTCGAGCAGTACTTC
>15|TRBV30|TRBJ2-2|few|-
CAWSEGGRATGELFF
TGTGCCTGGAGTGAAGGGGGGAGGGCCACCGGGGAGCTGTTTTTT
>17|TRBV29-1|TRBJ2-1|-|TRBD2
CSVERTSGLMWGNEQFF
TGCAGCGTTGAGCGGACTAGCGGGCTTATGTGGGGGAATGAGCAGTTCTTC
>15|TRBV19|TRBJ2-1|once|TRBD2
CASSPVAGSYNEQFF
TGTGCCAGTAGTCCAGTAGCGGGATCCTACAATGAGCAGTTCTTC
>15|TRBV5-1|TRBJ1-2|-|-
CASSLGGEANYGYTF
TGCGCCAGCAGCTTGGGTGGGGAGGCTAACTATGGCTACACCTTC
>17|TRBV4-3|TRBJ2-2|-|-
CASSQLSGRGNTGELFF
TGCGCCAGCAGCCAACTCTCAGGGCGCGGGAACACCGGGGAGCTGTTTTTT
>17|TRBV12-5|TRBJ2-1|-|-
CASGSPPLGPMYNEQFF
TGTGCTAGTGGTTCTCCACCACTAGGCCCTATGTACAATGAGCAGTTCTTC
>14|TRBV19|TRBJ2-1|-|-
CASSQLGRSNEQFF
TGTGCCAGTAGCCAGCTCGGGAGATCGAATGAGCAGTTCTTC
>18|TRBV4-1|TRBJ2-3|-|TRBD2
CASSQDRTGGTRTDTQYF
TGCGCCAGCAGCCAAGATCGAACGGGGGGAACCCGCACAGATACGCAGTATTTT
>13|TRBV4-3|TRBJ1-1|-|-
CASSLERSTEAFF
TGCGCCAGCAGCCTGGAGAGGAGCACTGAAGCTTTCTTT
>17|TRBV7-9|TRBJ1-1|few|TRBD1
CASSFARDSFSNTEAFF
TGTGCCAGCAGCTTTGCCCGGGACAGCTTCTCGAACACTGAAGCTTTCTTT
>17|TRBV4-2|TRBJ1-2|-|-
CASSPLHTGSASYGYTF
TGTGCCAGCAGCCCACTCCACACGGGGTCGGCGAGCTATGGCTACACCTTC
>15|TRBV19|TRBJ2-7|-|-
CASSRQIEPLYEQYF
TGTGCCAGTAGCAGACAGATAGAGCCCCTCTACGAGCAGTACTTC
>12|TRBV29-1|TRBJ2-7|-|TRBD1
CSVKGQGSEQYF
TGCAGCGTGAAGGGACAGGGCAGCGAGCAGTACTTC
>15|TRBV19|TRBJ2-1|-|TRBD1
CASSVLPGTVNEQFF
TGTGCCAGTAGTGTCCTTCCCGGGACAGTCAATGAGCAGTTCTTC
>16|TRBV5-6|TRBJ1-2|-|-
CASSPYGDRSSYGYTF
TGTGCCAGCAGCCCGTATGGAGACAGGTCTAGCTATGGCTACACCTTC
>13|TRBV30|TRBJ2-7|-|TRBD1
CACRDRDSYEQYF
TGTGCCTGCCGGGACAGGGACTCCTACGAGCAGTACTTC